This T cell receptor (beta chain) appears in the sequencing data of a study of T cell responses to AZD1222 COVID-19 vaccine. Points from the study as a whole: Along spike, vaccine-associated CD4 TCRs were found throughout, with dominance at 160-218 and 743-854.

As concerns this clone: Its antigen remains unidentified.

The CDR3 covers 14 residues. Trimming took off 4 bases at V and 2 bases at J, with 12 bases between the two ends. Germline values: CDR1 SEHNR, CDR2 FQNEAQ (reference sequence). TCRdb's copy holds only in-frame clones and misses some; the assay was immunoSEQ multiplex PCR. The sample contains around 170,000 clones, almost 90% of which appear only once. This receptor was obtained from an adult who received the AZD1222 COVID-19 vaccine. The sequenced sample was peripheral blood, obtained 28 days after the second AZD1222 dose. V is TRBV7-9 and J is TRBJ2-7, with D possibly TRBD1 on 6 matching bases. The CDR3 sequence: CASSYSGGTYEQYF. Here the CDR3 DNA reads TGTGCCAGCAGCTACTCTGGGGGCACCTACGAGCAGTACTTC.